A selection of T cell receptor beta chains follows, all from one sample in a study of T cells in Graves' hyperthyroidism and ophthalmopathy. TCRdb used MiXCR to reprocess the multiplex PCR reads, holding one entry per CDR3 protein. Of about 180,000 distinct CDR3 sequences listed, about 18% are singletons. Sequences were obtained from blood. Source of these receptors: a woman in her fifties or sixties with Graves' hyperthyroidism. CDR3s include the opening cysteine and the closing phenylalanine or tryptophan. The D gene is left open where the match is weak. Clone size is shown for a subset of rows, as once, few, many or a class of expanded clone.

clone_size,d_call,j_call,v_call,cdr3_nt,cdr3_aa
many,NA,TRBJ2-2,TRBV15,TGTGCCACCAGCGCGCAGGGGAGGAACGGGGAGCTGTTTTTT,CATSAQGRNGELFF
many,NA,TRBJ1-5,TRBV12-3/TRBV12-4,TGTGCCAGCAGTTTAGTCCGGGGAGCGGCTAGTAAACAGCCCCAGCATTTT,CASSLVRGAASKQPQHF
many,TRBD1,TRBJ1-1,TRBV5-1,TGCGCCAGCTCCTTGACAGGGACCGGTAACACTGAAGCTTTCTTT,CASSLTGTGNTEAFF
many,NA,TRBJ2-3,TRBV7-2,TGTGCCAGCAGCCCTACCGAGAGGTTAACAGATACGCAGTATTTT,CASSPTERLTDTQYF
many,NA,TRBJ2-5,TRBV6-5,TGTGCCAGCAGTTACTCGGATCAGTCACAAGAGACCCAGTACTTC,CASSYSDQSQETQYF
many,NA,TRBJ2-5,TRBV19,TGTGCCAGTAGTCGTTGGGAGACCCAGTACTTC,CASSRWETQYF
many,NA,TRBJ1-1,TRBV15,TGTGCCACCAGCAGAGATCGAGGGTCACCTGAAGCTTTCTTT,CATSRDRGSPEAFF
NA,TRBD2,TRBJ2-7,TRBV7-3,TGTGCCAGCAGCCTACTAGCGGGACCCACCTACGAGCAGTACTTC,CASSLLAGPTYEQYF
NA,NA,TRBJ2-5,TRBV7-7,TGTGCTAGCAGCTTAGTGGGGTCTCGGCAAGAGACCCAGTACTTC,CASSLVGSRQETQYF
many,NA,TRBJ2-7,TRBV19,TGTGCCAGTAGTATAACAGGGAGCTCCTACGAGCAGTACTTC,CASSITGSSYEQYF
many,TRBD1,TRBJ2-7,TRBV5-1,TGCGCCAGCAGCTTGGGACAGGGGGCTTTGGAGCAGTACTTC,CASSLGQGALEQYF
many,NA,TRBJ2-3,TRBV2,TGTGCCAGCAGTGAACAGGGGGGTAGGACAGATACGCAGTATTTT,CASSEQGGRTDTQYF
many,NA,TRBJ2-7,TRBV7-9,TGTGCCAGCCAGGAACCCCCCTACGAGCAGTACTTC,CASQEPPYEQYF
many,NA,TRBJ1-2,TRBV12-3/TRBV12-4,TGTGCCAGCAGCCCCCTCTATGGCTACACCTTC,CASSPLYGYTF
many,NA,TRBJ1-4,TRBV12-3/TRBV12-4,TGTGCCAGCAGTTTGACAGAGGCCCGTTATGAAAAACTGTTTTTT,CASSLTEARYEKLFF
many,NA,TRBJ1-6,TRBV11-2,TGTGCCAGCAGCCCCTTGGGGGTAGATTCACCCCTCCACTTT,CASSPLGVDSPLHF
many,NA,TRBJ2-1,TRBV4-1,TGCGCCAGCAGCCAAGTGGATTTAGGTTTCAATGAGCAGTTCTTC,CASSQVDLGFNEQFF
NA,NA,TRBJ1-5,TRBV19,TGTGCCAGTAGTGTCTGGGGGCGAGGAGACAATCAGCCCCAGCATTTT,CASSVWGRGDNQPQHF
NA,TRBD2,TRBJ2-7,TRBV20-1,TGCAGTGCTAGGGGCGGGACTACCTACGAGCAGTACTTC,CSARGGTTYEQYF
many,NA,TRBJ1-1,TRBV20-1,TGCAGTGCTAGAGCTTTTACAGGGATCTTAGCTTTCTTT,CSARAFTGILAFF
many,TRBD1,TRBJ1-3,TRBV20-1,TGCAGTGCTAGAAGCCGGGACAGGGGGCCGAACACCATATATTTT,CSARSRDRGPNTIYF
many,NA,TRBJ1-2,TRBV29-1,TGCAGCGCCATCGAGGGGGGAATAGACTATGGCTACACCTTC,CSAIEGGIDYGYTF
many,NA,TRBJ1-4,TRBV5-1,TGCGCCAGCAGCTTGGGGCAGATGAATGAAAAACTGTTTTTT,CASSLGQMNEKLFF
many,NA,TRBJ1-5,TRBV28,TGTGCCAGCAGTTTTCGGACAGTCGGAAAGACCCAGCATTTT,CASSFRTVGKTQHF
many,NA,TRBJ2-2,TRBV6-1,TGTGCCAGCAGTTGGGCAGGGAACACCGGGGAGCTGTTTTTT,CASSWAGNTGELFF
many,NA,TRBJ2-6,TRBV19,TGTGCCAGTAGTTGGTCTGGGGCCAACGTCCTGACTTTC,CASSWSGANVLTF
many,NA,TRBJ1-2,TRBV11-2,TGTGCCAGCAGCTTAGCCAGGGGCGCCTATGGCTACACCTTC,CASSLARGAYGYTF
many,TRBD1,TRBJ1-3,TRBV6-5,TGTGCCAGCAGTTACGGTACAGGGGCTGGAAACACCATATATTTT,CASSYGTGAGNTIYF
few,NA,TRBJ1-2,TRBV28,TGTGCCAGCAGTTTAAATGGCAAAAGGGATGGCTACACCTTC,CASSLNGKRDGYTF
many,NA,TRBJ1-1,TRBV2,TGTGCCAGGGATAAGGGGAGCCCTAAACCTTTCTTT,CARDKGSPKPFF
NA,TRBD2,TRBJ2-3,TRBV7-2,TGTGCCAGCAGCTTAAGGGCTAGCGGGAGGGTGGCAGATACGCAGTATTTT,CASSLRASGRVADTQYF
many,NA,TRBJ1-2,TRBV2,TGTGCCAGCAGTGTTTTAGGAAAACCCTACACCTTC,CASSVLGKPYTF
many,NA,TRBJ1-5,TRBV10-3,TGTGCCATCAGTGAGGGGGGGGGAGATTCGCCCCAGCATTTT,CAISEGGGDSPQHF
many,NA,TRBJ2-2,TRBV27,TGTGCCAGCAGGCGGGGAGGTAGTGACACCGGGGAGCTGTTTTTT,CASRRGGSDTGELFF
many,TRBD1,TRBJ2-7,TRBV2,TGTGCCAGCAGGGGGACAGACGTATCTTACGAGCAGTACTTC,CASRGTDVSYEQYF
many,NA,TRBJ1-2,TRBV5-1,TGCGCCAGCAGCTTGGAATATCCTGACGGCTATGGCTACACCTTC,CASSLEYPDGYGYTF
NA,TRBD1,TRBJ2-6,TRBV7-2,TGTGCCAGTCCGACAGGGGCTCTTGCTGGGGCCAACGTCCTGACTTTC,CASPTGALAGANVLTF
many,NA,TRBJ1-2,TRBV27,TGTGCCAGCAGTTTCCAGTGGAACTATGGCTACACCTTC,CASSFQWNYGYTF
NA,NA,TRBJ2-1,TRBV7-3,TGTGCCAGCAGCTTATCGGGGGGCCCGAATGAGCAGTTCTTC,CASSLSGGPNEQFF
many,TRBD1,TRBJ2-6,TRBV9,TGTGCCAGCAGCGCCCAGACAGGGTTAACTGGGGCCAACGTCCTGACTTTC,CASSAQTGLTGANVLTF
many,NA,TRBJ1-1,TRBV6-1,TGTGCCAGCAGTGAACCCCCGGCTAGTGCTGAAGCTTTCTTT,CASSEPPASAEAFF
few,NA,TRBJ2-3,TRBV14,TGTGCCAGCAGCCCCATACGAGATACGCAGTATTTT,CASSPIRDTQYF
NA,NA,TRBJ2-1,TRBV15,TGTGCCACCAGCAGTCTTGCCCGGGTCGTAGACAATGAGCAGTTCTTC,CATSSLARVVDNEQFF